A selection of T cell receptor beta chains follows, all from one sample in a study of beta chain features in type 1 diabetes. This table comes from immunoSEQ multiplex PCR, and its TCRdb copy is limited to in-frame clones, with some not included. The repertoire has roughly 70,000 clones, more than 45% of them found once; the top ten carry 0.7%. The source material was central memory CD4+ T cells from blood. Receptor source: a man aged 30 to 39 with type 1 diabetes. The CDR3 runs from the conserved cysteine through the conserved F or W. A D gene is named only where the DNA matches it firmly. Clone size, where shown, is once, few, many, or a class for clones that have expanded.

clone_size: few; d_call: -; j_call: TRBJ2-7; v_call: TRBV7-2; cdr3_nt: TGTGCCAGCAGCTCGCGAGGAGGGGCCTACGAGCAGTACTTC; cdr3_aa: CASSSRGGAYEQYF
clone_size: -; d_call: TRBD1; j_call: TRBJ1-1; v_call: TRBV4-1; cdr3_nt: TGCGCCAGCAGCCAAGATGCGGGACAGGGGACTGAAGCTTTCTTT; cdr3_aa: CASSQDAGQGTEAFF
clone_size: few; d_call: TRBD1; j_call: TRBJ1-1; v_call: TRBV2; cdr3_nt: TGTGCCAGCAGTGGGGACAGGGGATACACTGAAGCTTTCTTT; cdr3_aa: CASSGDRGYTEAFF
clone_size: few; d_call: TRBD2; j_call: TRBJ2-3; v_call: TRBV6-1; cdr3_nt: TGTGCCAGCAGTGAAGCGATAGCGGGATGGACAGATACGCAGTATTTT; cdr3_aa: CASSEAIAGWTDTQYF
clone_size: -; d_call: TRBD2; j_call: TRBJ2-7; v_call: TRBV10-1; cdr3_nt: TGCGCCAGCAGTAGCGCCAGCGGGGCGGGTGAGCAGTACTTC; cdr3_aa: CASSSASGAGEQYF
clone_size: few; d_call: TRBD2; j_call: TRBJ2-7; v_call: TRBV4-2; cdr3_nt: TGTGCCAGCAGCCAACCCGATGCTAGCGGGAGAGAGGAGCAGTACTTC; cdr3_aa: CASSQPDASGREEQYF
clone_size: -; d_call: TRBD1; j_call: TRBJ1-2; v_call: TRBV29-1; cdr3_nt: TGCAGCGTTGAGAGAACGAGGGTGGGACAGGGGAACGGCTACACCTTC; cdr3_aa: CSVERTRVGQGNGYTF
clone_size: once; d_call: TRBD1; j_call: TRBJ2-2; v_call: TRBV10-3; cdr3_nt: TGTGCCATCAGTGACCGGACAGGGGAGACCGGGGAGCTGTTTTTT; cdr3_aa: CAISDRTGETGELFF
clone_size: -; d_call: TRBD2; j_call: TRBJ2-3; v_call: TRBV6-6; cdr3_nt: TGTGCCAGCAGTTACAGACTAGCGGGAGTGGCAGATACGCAGTATTTT; cdr3_aa: CASSYRLAGVADTQYF
clone_size: -; d_call: -; j_call: TRBJ2-2; v_call: TRBV4-2; cdr3_nt: TGTGCCAGCAGCCAAGATAATGGAGCTTCCGGGGAGCTGTTTTTT; cdr3_aa: CASSQDNGASGELFF
clone_size: -; d_call: TRBD2; j_call: TRBJ2-5; v_call: TRBV29-1; cdr3_nt: TGCAGCGTTGGAGCGGGAGAGACGCAAGAGACCCAGTACTTC; cdr3_aa: CSVGAGETQETQYF
clone_size: -; d_call: -; j_call: TRBJ1-1; v_call: TRBV5-8; cdr3_nt: TGTGCCAGCAGCTTGGTGCCCCAGGCGAACACTGAAGCTTTCTTT; cdr3_aa: CASSLVPQANTEAFF
clone_size: -; d_call: TRBD2; j_call: TRBJ2-7; v_call: TRBV7-2; cdr3_nt: TGTGCCAGCAGCTTAGCAGCAGCGGGGGGGGACGAGCAGTACTTC; cdr3_aa: CASSLAAAGGDEQYF
clone_size: few; d_call: TRBD1; j_call: TRBJ1-2; v_call: TRBV7-2; cdr3_nt: TGTGCCAGCAGCTCAAGGACAGGGGCAAACACCTTC; cdr3_aa: CASSSRTGANTF
clone_size: -; d_call: TRBD2; j_call: TRBJ2-5; v_call: TRBV5-1; cdr3_nt: TGCGCCAGCAGTTCGGGACTAGCGGCCCTCCAAGAGACCCAGTACTTC; cdr3_aa: CASSSGLAALQETQYF
clone_size: -; d_call: -; j_call: TRBJ1-5; v_call: TRBV30; cdr3_nt: TGTGCCTGGAGTGTACGGGGGTATAGCAATCAGCCCCAGCATTTT; cdr3_aa: CAWSVRGYSNQPQHF
clone_size: -; d_call: -; j_call: TRBJ2-1; v_call: TRBV9; cdr3_nt: TGTGCCAGCAGCGTCCGGGACTCGTCATACAATGAGCAGTTCTTC; cdr3_aa: CASSVRDSSYNEQFF
clone_size: -; d_call: -; j_call: TRBJ1-5; v_call: TRBV18; cdr3_nt: TGTGCCAGCTCACCATCACAGGGCTCGGGTCAGCCCCAGCATTTT; cdr3_aa: CASSPSQGSGQPQHF
clone_size: few; d_call: -; j_call: TRBJ2-5; v_call: TRBV2; cdr3_nt: TGTGCCAGCAGTGAATATCTGAGGGCCAGGGGACGAGAAGGGACCCAGTACTTC; cdr3_aa: CASSEYLRARGREGTQYF
clone_size: -; d_call: -; j_call: TRBJ2-3; v_call: TRBV9; cdr3_nt: TGTGCCAGCAGCGTAAGGGGCCAGACAGATACGCAGTATTTT; cdr3_aa: CASSVRGQTDTQYF
clone_size: -; d_call: TRBD1; j_call: TRBJ2-5; v_call: TRBV30; cdr3_nt: TGTGCCTGGAGAACACAGGGGGCTGAGACCCAGTACTTC; cdr3_aa: CAWRTQGAETQYF
clone_size: -; d_call: TRBD2; j_call: TRBJ2-5; v_call: TRBV5-5; cdr3_nt: TGTGCCAGCAGCACCGGGACTAGCGGGCAAGAGACCCAGTACTTC; cdr3_aa: CASSTGTSGQETQYF
clone_size: -; d_call: TRBD1; j_call: TRBJ2-1; v_call: TRBV7-2; cdr3_nt: TGTGCCAGCAGCTCAACAGGGGTCCAGTTCTTC; cdr3_aa: CASSSTGVQFF
clone_size: -; d_call: -; j_call: TRBJ2-5; v_call: TRBV5-6; cdr3_nt: TGTGCCAGCAGCTTGAGGCGGCAGAACCAAGAGACCCAGTACTTC; cdr3_aa: CASSLRRQNQETQYF
clone_size: -; d_call: -; j_call: TRBJ2-1; v_call: TRBV15; cdr3_nt: TGTGCCACCAGCACTCTACTAGCTGGTGAGCAGTTCTTC; cdr3_aa: CATSTLLAGEQFF
clone_size: -; d_call: -; j_call: TRBJ2-7; v_call: TRBV4-1; cdr3_nt: TGCGCCAGCAGCCGCCTGGGCCAGGCCTACGAGCAGTACTTC; cdr3_aa: CASSRLGQAYEQYF
clone_size: -; d_call: -; j_call: TRBJ1-2; v_call: TRBV6-1; cdr3_nt: TGTGCCAGCAATCTTTCGGGGGACTATGGCTACACCTTC; cdr3_aa: CASNLSGDYGYTF
clone_size: -; d_call: TRBD1; j_call: TRBJ2-3; v_call: TRBV11-2; cdr3_nt: TGTGCCAGCAGTTCGACTTCCGGGACAGGGAACGCAGATACGCAGTATTTT; cdr3_aa: CASSSTSGTGNADTQYF
clone_size: -; d_call: TRBD2; j_call: TRBJ2-3; v_call: TRBV2; cdr3_nt: TGTGCCAGCAGTGGAGGACTAGCGGGGGGGCGATCGACGCAGTATTTT; cdr3_aa: CASSGGLAGGRSTQYF
clone_size: -; d_call: TRBD1; j_call: TRBJ2-3; v_call: TRBV5-1; cdr3_nt: TGCGCCAGCAGCTACAGGGGTGCAGATACGCAGTATTTT; cdr3_aa: CASSYRGADTQYF
clone_size: -; d_call: TRBD1; j_call: TRBJ1-2; v_call: TRBV2; cdr3_nt: TGTGCCAGCAGATTTCGGGACAGGTCGCCTGGGGGGGGCTACACCTTC; cdr3_aa: CASRFRDRSPGGGYTF
clone_size: -; d_call: -; j_call: TRBJ1-1; v_call: TRBV18; cdr3_nt: TGTGCCAGCTCAGCCCAAGGGGGGGGGAACACTGAAGCTTTCTTT; cdr3_aa: CASSAQGGGNTEAFF
clone_size: -; d_call: -; j_call: TRBJ1-1; v_call: TRBV5-1; cdr3_nt: TGCGCCAGCAGCTTGGGACACACCACTGAAGCTTTCTTT; cdr3_aa: CASSLGHTTEAFF
clone_size: -; d_call: -; j_call: TRBJ2-5; v_call: TRBV5-1; cdr3_nt: TGCGCCAGCAGCTTAACGACAGCGCAAGAGACCCAGTACTTC; cdr3_aa: CASSLTTAQETQYF
clone_size: -; d_call: TRBD1; j_call: TRBJ1-1; v_call: TRBV6-1; cdr3_nt: TGTGCCAGCAGGGACAGGAGCATGAACACTGAAGCTTTCTTT; cdr3_aa: CASRDRSMNTEAFF